These 25 T cell receptor beta chains share one sample of origin, sequenced in a study of identical twins. TCRdb used MiXCR to reprocess the 5' RACE reads, holding one entry per CDR3 protein. The table includes around 480,000 distinct CDR3 sequences, 14% detected once. A further study also used this sample, focusing on yellow fever vaccine responses in identical twins.

The sample was CD4+ T cells sorted from blood. All receptors derive from a woman under 30 in good health.

There are a few counts of this clonotype. The chain recombines TRBV7-3 with TRBJ1-6; D ambiguous. The germline gives CDR1 SGHTA, CDR2 FQGTGA. Trimming left V 5 bases short and J 6 bases short, with 8 bases between. This CDR3 region has 13 residues. DNA for the CDR3: TGTGCCAGCAGCCTAGGAGCTAATTCACCCCTCCACTTT. Translated, it gives CASSLGANSPLHF.

The chain recombines TRBV12-3 or TRBV12-4 with TRBJ2-2, with 7 bases lining up with TRBD1. The CDR3 runs to 16 residues. The V segment lost 5 bases and the J segment 7 bases; nucleotides outside the gene matches: 13. CDR3 amino acids: CASSPGTANSGGELFF. CDR3 bases: TGTGCCAGCAGTCCCGGGACAGCCAACTCGGGCGGGGAGCTGTTTTTT.

V is TRBV6-2 or TRBV6-3 and J is TRBJ2-1, with D hard to call. CDR1 and CDR2 from the germline V gene are MNHEY and SVGEGT. Trimming cost V 0 bases and J 6 bases, with 3 bases left between them. The CDR3 has 12 residues. CDR3 residues: CASSYSRNEQFF. The CDR3 bases are TGTGCCAGCAGTTACTCCCGCAATGAGCAGTTCTTC.

This clonotype was counted between two and nine times. DNA of the CDR3: TGTGCCACCTCGGGACAGGGACTCTCCACAGATACGCAGTATTTT. Amino acid sequence: CATSGQGLSTDTQYF. The rearrangement links TRBV24-1 to TRBJ2-3; 9 bases line up with TRBD1. Looked up from germline, CDR1 is KGHDR and CDR2 is SFDVKD. V gave up 9 bases and J gave up 2 bases; unmatched junction bases: 8. CDR3 length: 15 residues.

In its sample, this clonotype was seen many times. The chain employs TRBV2 and TRBJ2-5, with unresolved D. The CDR3 sequence is 11 residues long. The V end lost 3 bases, the J end lost 5 bases, and 4 bases lay between the germline ends. Per the germline V gene, CDR1 is SNHLY and CDR2 is FYNNEI. The DNA of the CDR3 is TGTGCCAGCAGTGATCGTGAGACCCAGTACTTC. This gives the protein CASSDRETQYF.

This clonotype was observed many times. The gene calls are TRBV20-1 and TRBJ2-3; tentatively, D is TRBD2 (5 bases). Germline V lookup: CDR1 DFQATT, CDR2 SNEGSKA (reference sequence). V lost 5 bases, J lost 6 bases, and 18 bases lay in between. The CDR3 is 14 residues long. The DNA of the CDR3 is TGCAGTGCTCTAACCGGGATTTACCCGGATACGCAGTATTTT. This sequence encodes CSALTGIYPDTQYF.

In this sample, this clonotype turned up many times. The chain has TRBV12-3 or TRBV12-4 and TRBJ1-1; D gene ambiguous. The CDR3 loop spans 11 amino acids. With 6 bases removed from V and 7 bases from J, the gap between germline ends came to 9 bases. CDR3 nucleotides: TGTGCCAGCAGCAGACGCTTTGAAGCTTTCTTT. Residues: CASSRRFEAFF.

The rearrangement links TRBV21-1 to TRBJ2-7; TRBD1 is the table's D call and was not checked against the DNA. TRBV21-1 is a listed pseudogene. This CDR3 spans 14 amino acids. As DNA, the CDR3 is TGTGCCAGCAGCAAAGCGCCCAGGGACTACGAGCAGTACTTC. It yields the protein CASSKAPRDYEQYF.

A few counts support this clonotype. The chain joins TRBV6-1 to TRBJ2-5, with TRBD1 matching over 7 bases. Germline V lookup: CDR1 MNHNS, CDR2 SASEGT. After removal of 6 bases from V and 1 base from J, the junction contained 8 bases not matched to a gene. The CDR3 has 15 residues. This CDR3 is CASSDTWTGQETQYF. CDR3 sequence (DNA): TGTGCCAGCAGCGACACATGGACAGGCCAAGAGACCCAGTACTTC.

This rearrangement joins TRBV11-2 to TRBJ2-7; 9 nucleotides agree with TRBD2. CDR1 SGHAT and CDR2 FQNNGV come from the germline V gene. This CDR3 is built from 19 residues. After removal of 1 base from V and 3 bases from J, the junction contained 16 bases not matched to a gene. For the CDR3, the DNA is TGTGCCAGCAGCTTAGTTGTGATCGGTAGCGGGAGCCCCGGCTACGAGCAGTACTTC. Translation: CASSLVVIGSGSPGYEQYF.

This rearrangement joins TRBV24-1 to TRBJ2-5, with D possibly being TRBD2 (6 bases). V was clipped by 9 bases and J by 0 bases, with 10 bases between them. Germline V gene sequence: CDR1 KGHDR, CDR2 SFDVKD. The CDR3 has 13 amino acids. The CDR3, as DNA: TGTGCCACCGGTAGGAGGGACCAAGAGACCCAGTACTTC. Translation: CATGRRDQETQYF.

This clonotype was detected a few times. This rearrangement joins TRBV5-1 to TRBJ2-7, with D possibly matching TRBD2 (6 bases). This CDR3 is 16 amino acids long. Trimming left V 3 bases short and J 0 bases short, with 16 bases between. Germline V gene lookup returns CDR1 SGHRS and CDR2 YFSETQ. The CDR3 sequence is CASSSGLAVNSYEQYF. CDR3 in DNA: TGCGCCAGCAGCTCCGGGTTAGCGGTTAACTCCTACGAGCAGTACTTC.

This clonotype has just a few counts. The chain employs TRBV6-5 and TRBJ2-2; 7 bases line up with TRBD2. CDR1 and CDR2 from the germline V gene are MNHEY and SVGAGI. This CDR3 region has 13 residues. After removal of 2 bases from V and 6 bases from J, the junction contained 0 bases not matched to a gene. The CDR3 DNA sequence: TGTGCCAGCAGTTACGCGGGAGCCGGGGAGCTGTTTTTT. It is translated as CASSYAGAGELFF.

This clonotype has at least ten counts. This chain connects TRBV12-3 or TRBV12-4 to TRBJ2-3; 7 positions match TRBD1. With V trimmed by 4 bases and J by 10 bases, 8 bases remained unmatched. This CDR3 is built from 13 residues. CDR3 DNA: TGTGCCAGCAGTTCTCCCGGGACAGACGCGCAGTATTTT. It specifies CASSSPGTDAQYF.

A remark on this clonotype: Compared with germline, one end of the junction differs, possibly owing to a read error. The rearrangement uses TRBV18 and TRBJ2-7; no clear D. CDR1 is KGHSH, CDR2 LQKENI, per germline. CDR3 length: 13 residues. The CDR3 reads CATSGAANYEQYF. The CDR3 DNA reads as TGTGCCACCTCAGGTGCAGCCAACTACGAGCAGTACTTC. The full variable domain, with the rest looked up from reference TRBV18 and TRBJ2-7, is NAGVMQNPRHLVRRRGQEARLRCSPMKGHSHVYWYRQLPEEGLKFMVYLQKENIIDESGMPKERFSAEFPKEGPSILRIQQVVRGDSAAYFCATSGAANYEQYFGPGTRLTVT.

This clonotype was detected only a few times. The chain joins TRBV18 to TRBJ1-1; D perhaps matches TRBD1 (6 bases). The CDR3 loop spans 14 amino acids. In germline, CDR1 is KGHSH, CDR2 LQKENI. V lost 6 bases and J lost 4, with 15 bases in between. The CDR3 DNA sequence: TGTGCCAGCTCCTCAACAGGGACCGGCACTGAAGCTTTCTTT. Translated, it gives CASSSTGTGTEAFF.

J is TRBJ2-1 and V is TRBV12-3 or TRBV12-4; D call uncertain. This CDR3 is built from 11 residues. The germline V and J ends were trimmed by 4 bases and 10 bases, with 8 bases remaining between them. The DNA for the CDR3 is TGTGCCAGCAGTTCCGTATCAGAGCAGTTCTTC. This gives the protein CASSSVSEQFF.

This clonotype was found many times. This chain links TRBV12-3 or TRBV12-4 with TRBJ2-3, with 7 bases identical to TRBD2. The trim removed 11 bases at V and 2 bases at J, leaving 7 bases unmatched. There are 13 residues in the CDR3. The CDR3 nucleotides are TGTGCCGGGGGAGCGGGACTCACAGATACGCAGTATTTT. This sequence encodes CAGGAGLTDTQYF.

This clonotype was counted between two and nine times. The rearrangement links TRBV7-9 to TRBJ1-5; TRBD1 agrees at 7 bases. The V gene end was trimmed by 5 bases and the J gene end by 8 bases; junction bases not matched to a gene: 6. CDR3 length equals 13 residues. Germline V gene data show CDR1 as SEHNR and CDR2 as FQNEAQ (reference sequence). CDR3 bases: TGTGCCAGCAGCAGAACAGGGGCTGAGCCCCAGCATTTT. Its translation: CASSRTGAEPQHF.

The chain links TRBV2 to TRBJ2-4, with 9 nucleotides matching TRBD1. Germline CDR1 is SNHLY and CDR2 is FYNNEI. CDR3 length: 15 residues. The V segment lost 7 bases and the J segment 2 bases; nucleotides outside the gene matches: 6. CDR3 sequence reads: CASTDRGFPKNIQYF. For the CDR3, the DNA is TGTGCCAGCACCGACAGGGGGTTTCCCAAAAACATTCAGTACTTC.

This clonotype was recorded a few times. The V call is TRBV7-8, the J call TRBJ2-7; D possibly uses TRBD1 or TRBD2 (5 bases each). The CDR3 is 14 residues long. Germline values: CDR1 SGHVS, CDR2 FQNEAQ. V was pared by 4 bases and J by 10 bases, with 20 bases between. The CDR3: CASSSRRWDPEQYF. CDR3 coding DNA: TGTGCCAGCAGCTCACGCCGATGGGACCCCGAACAGTACTTC.

The sample holds a few counts of this clonotype. The gene calls are TRBV4-3 and TRBJ1-3; D gene unclear. Germline CDR1 LGHNA, CDR2 YSLEER. The CDR3 loop spans 17 amino acids. Trimming cost V 0 bases and J 4 bases, with 16 bases left between them. The CDR3 loop reads CASSQELAPGLGNTIYF. The CDR3 nucleotides read TGCGCCAGCAGCCAAGAGTTGGCCCCAGGCTTGGGAAACACCATATATTTT.

This clonotype was detected many times. The chain recombines TRBV5-6 with TRBJ1-3; the match to TRBD1 covers 8 bases. This CDR3 contains 14 residues. CDR1 and CDR2 (germline): SGHDT, YYEEEE. V was pared by 4 bases and J by 3 bases, with 3 bases of the junction left unmatched. In DNA form, the CDR3 reads TGTGCCAGCAGCCCAGACAGGGGTGGAAACACCATATATTTT. Protein sequence: CASSPDRGGNTIYF.

In this sample, this clonotype turned up a few times. The chain is built from TRBV24-1 and TRBJ1-1; D gene uncertain. Germline-derived CDR1 and CDR2 are KGHDR and SFDVKD. V was pared by 2 bases and J by 2 bases, with 5 bases between. This CDR3 contains 13 residues. CDR3 sequence: CATSDYPNTEAFF. The CDR3 region has the DNA TGTGCCACCAGTGATTACCCCAACACTGAAGCTTTCTTT.

This chain connects TRBV25-1 to TRBJ2-5; TRBD1 aligns across 12 bases. V trimming: 8 bases; J trimming: 2 bases; junction bases outside the gene matches: 9. Germline lookup yields CDR1 MGHDK and CDR2 SYGVNS. The length of the CDR3 is 16 residues. CDR3 nucleotides: TGTGCCAGCGGAGAAGGGACAGGGGGCCTTCAAGAGACCCAGTACTTC. Translating it yields CASGEGTGGLQETQYF. The variable domain in full, with the rest retrieved from reference TRBV25-1 and TRBJ2-5, is EADIYQTPRYLVIGTGKKITLECSQTMGHDKMYWYQQDPGMELHLIHYSYGVNSTEKGDLSSESTVSRIRTEHFPLTLESARPSHTSQYLCASGEGTGGLQETQYFGPGTRLLVL.